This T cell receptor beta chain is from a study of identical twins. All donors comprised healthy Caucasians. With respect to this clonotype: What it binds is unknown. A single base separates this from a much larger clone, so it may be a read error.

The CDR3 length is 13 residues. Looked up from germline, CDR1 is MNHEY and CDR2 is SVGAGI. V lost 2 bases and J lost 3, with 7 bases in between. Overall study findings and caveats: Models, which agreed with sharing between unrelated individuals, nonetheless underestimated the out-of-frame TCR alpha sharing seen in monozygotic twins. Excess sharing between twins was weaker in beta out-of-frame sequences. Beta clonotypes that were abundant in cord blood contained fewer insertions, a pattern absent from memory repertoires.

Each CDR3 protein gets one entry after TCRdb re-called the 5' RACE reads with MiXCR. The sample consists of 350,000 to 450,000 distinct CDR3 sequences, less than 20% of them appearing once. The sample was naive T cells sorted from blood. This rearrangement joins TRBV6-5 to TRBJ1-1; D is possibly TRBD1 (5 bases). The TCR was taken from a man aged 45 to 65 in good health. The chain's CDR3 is CASSYAGYTEAFF. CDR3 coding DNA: TGTGCCAGCAGTTACGCAGGGTACACTGAAGCTTTCTTT.